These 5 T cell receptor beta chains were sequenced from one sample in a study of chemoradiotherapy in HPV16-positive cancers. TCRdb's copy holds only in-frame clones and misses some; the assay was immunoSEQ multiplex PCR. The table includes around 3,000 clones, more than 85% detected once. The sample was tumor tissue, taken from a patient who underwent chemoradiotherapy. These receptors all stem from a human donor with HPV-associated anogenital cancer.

The CDR3 DNA reads TGCAGCGTTGAGAATAGCGGGAGGTTGAATGAGCAGTTCTTC. It codes for CSVENSGRLNEQFF. The rearrangement uses TRBV29-1 and TRBJ2-1, with 10 bases aligning to TRBD2. Germline trimming cut 3 bases from V and 7 bases from J; bases unmatched to any gene: 6. The CDR3 length is 14 residues. Germline assignment: CDR1 SQVTM and CDR2 ANQGSEA.

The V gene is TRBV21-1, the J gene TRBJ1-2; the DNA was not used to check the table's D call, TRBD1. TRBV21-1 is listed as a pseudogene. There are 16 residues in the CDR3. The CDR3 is CASSKMGNNRNYGYTF. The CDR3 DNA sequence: TGTGCCAGCAGCAAAATGGGCAACAACCGTAACTATGGCTACACCTTC.

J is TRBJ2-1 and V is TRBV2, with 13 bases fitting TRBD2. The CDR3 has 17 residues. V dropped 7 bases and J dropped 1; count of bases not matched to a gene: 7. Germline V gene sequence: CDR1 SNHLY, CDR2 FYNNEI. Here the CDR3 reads CASIRTSGSGSYNEQFF. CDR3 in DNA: TGTGCCAGCATAAGGACTAGCGGGAGTGGGTCCTACAATGAGCAGTTCTTC.

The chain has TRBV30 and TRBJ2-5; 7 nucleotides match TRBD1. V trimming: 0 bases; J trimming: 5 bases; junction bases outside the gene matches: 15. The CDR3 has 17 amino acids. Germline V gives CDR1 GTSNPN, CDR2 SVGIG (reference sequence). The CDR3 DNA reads TGTGCCTGGAGTGTACCCCCCCTACAGGGGTTCGGGGAGACCCAGTACTTC. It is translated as CAWSVPPLQGFGETQYF.

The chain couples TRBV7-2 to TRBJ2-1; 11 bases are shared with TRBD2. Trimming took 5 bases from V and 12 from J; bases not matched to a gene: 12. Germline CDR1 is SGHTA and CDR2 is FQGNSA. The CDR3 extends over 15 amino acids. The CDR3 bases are TGTGCCAGCAGCGGCATAGCGGGGGGGCTGGGTGGGCAGTTCTTC. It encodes CASSGIAGGLGGQFF.